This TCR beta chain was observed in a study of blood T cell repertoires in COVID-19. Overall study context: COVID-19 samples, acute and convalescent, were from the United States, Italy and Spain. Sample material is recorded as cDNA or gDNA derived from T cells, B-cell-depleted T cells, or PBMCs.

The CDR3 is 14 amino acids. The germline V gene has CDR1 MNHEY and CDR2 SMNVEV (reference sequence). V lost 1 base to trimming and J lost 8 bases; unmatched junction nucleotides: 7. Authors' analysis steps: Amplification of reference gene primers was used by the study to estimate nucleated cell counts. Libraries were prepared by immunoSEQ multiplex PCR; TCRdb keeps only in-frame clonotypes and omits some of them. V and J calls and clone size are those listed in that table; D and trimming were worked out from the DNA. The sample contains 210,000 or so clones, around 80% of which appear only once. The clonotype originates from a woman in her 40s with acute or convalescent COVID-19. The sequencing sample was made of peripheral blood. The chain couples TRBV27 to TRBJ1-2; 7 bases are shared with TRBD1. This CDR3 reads CASSLLSRGEGYTF. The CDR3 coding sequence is TGTGCCAGCAGTTTATTGTCCAGGGGGGAGGGCTACACCTTC.